This record concerns one T cell receptor beta chain sequence. Its antigen is currently unknown. The donors gave bone marrow, and they were healthy. The germline V gene encodes CDR1 SEHNR and CDR2 FQNEAQ (reference sequence). The CDR3 contains 14 residues. V was clipped by 1 base and J by 0 bases, with 5 bases between them. This entry is derived from a study of cytomegalovirus exposure and HLA in healthy donors. Study in general: The Caucasian-associated ancestry cluster contained 81% of the 300 to 450 genotyped donors. Whole-study findings and limits: Cytomegalovirus-associated TCR beta chains were listed, numbering approximately 150.

Primers for the PCR totalled 60 Vbeta and 13 Jbeta. The data were produced by immunoSEQ multiplex PCR, yet TCRdb's version contains in-frame clones alone and is incomplete. The table includes more than 200,000 clones, less than 85% detected once. Sequencing used PBMCs. V is TRBV7-9 and J is TRBJ2-3; D is unclear. The sequence was obtained from a girl aged 2 to 10 in good health and CMV-seronegative. The CDR3: CASSLEASTDTQYF. The DNA for the CDR3 is TGTGCCAGCAGCTTAGAAGCTAGCACAGATACGCAGTATTTT. Supplemented by reference TRBV7-9 and TRBJ2-3, the full variable domain reads DTGVSQNPRHKITKRGQNVTFRCDPISEHNRLYWYRQTLGQGPEFLTYFQNEAQLEKSRLLSDRFSAERPKGSFSTLEIQRTEQGDSAMYLCASSLEASTDTQYFGPGTRLTVL.